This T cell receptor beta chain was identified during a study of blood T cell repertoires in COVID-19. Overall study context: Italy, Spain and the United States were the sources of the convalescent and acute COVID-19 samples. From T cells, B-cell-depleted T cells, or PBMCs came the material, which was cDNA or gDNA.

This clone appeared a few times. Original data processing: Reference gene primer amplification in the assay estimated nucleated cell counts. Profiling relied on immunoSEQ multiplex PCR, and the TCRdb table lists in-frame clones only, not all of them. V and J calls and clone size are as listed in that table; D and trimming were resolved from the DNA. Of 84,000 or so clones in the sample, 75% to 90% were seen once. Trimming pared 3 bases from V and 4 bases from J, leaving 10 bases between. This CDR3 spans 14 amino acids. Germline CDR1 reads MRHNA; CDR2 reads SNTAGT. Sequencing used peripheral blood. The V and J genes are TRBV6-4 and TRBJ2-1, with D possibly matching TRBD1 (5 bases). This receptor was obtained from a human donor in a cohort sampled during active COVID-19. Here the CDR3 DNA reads TGTGCCAGCAGTGAATACCCAGGGTACAATGAGCAGTTCTTC. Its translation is CASSEYPGYNEQFF.